What follows are 2 T cell receptor beta chains derived from one specimen sequenced in a study of cytomegalovirus exposure and HLA in healthy donors. With 60 Vbeta and 13 Jbeta primers, the PCR was carried out. The protocol was immunoSEQ multiplex PCR, while the TCRdb copy is restricted to in-frame clones and leaves out a portion. The sample records approximately 160,000 clones, roughly three quarters being singletons. Sequenced sample: PBMCs. The receptor source for this set is a man in his late teens or twenties in good health and CMV-seropositive.

V usage is TRBV27 and J usage is TRBJ1-1, with 8 bases fitting TRBD1. The CDR3 length is 15 residues. Germline V lookup: CDR1 MNHEY, CDR2 SMNVEV (reference sequence). V was clipped by 4 bases and J by 11 bases; unmatched bases: 15. The CDR3 DNA is TGTGCCAGCAGTTCAGGAGGTACAGGGGGAGGTAGGGCTTTCTTT. This sequence encodes CASSSGGTGGGRAFF.

The rearrangement uses TRBV11-3 and TRBJ1-2, with 7 bases that match TRBD1. The germline gives CDR1 SGHNT, CDR2 YENEEA. Losses at the gene ends were 5 bases for V and 7 bases for J; bases not matched to a gene: 7. CDR3 size: 13 residues. In DNA, the CDR3 is TGTGCCAGCAGCCCGACAGGGATGGGTGGCTACACCTTC. Its protein product is CASSPTGMGGYTF. Full variable domain (remainder filled in from reference TRBV11-3 and TRBJ1-2): EAGVVQSPRYKIIEKKQPVAFWCNPISGHNTLYWYLQNLGQGPELLIRYENEEAVDDSQLPKDRFSAERLKGVDSTLKIQPAELGDSAVYLCASSPTGMGGYTFGSGTRLTVV.